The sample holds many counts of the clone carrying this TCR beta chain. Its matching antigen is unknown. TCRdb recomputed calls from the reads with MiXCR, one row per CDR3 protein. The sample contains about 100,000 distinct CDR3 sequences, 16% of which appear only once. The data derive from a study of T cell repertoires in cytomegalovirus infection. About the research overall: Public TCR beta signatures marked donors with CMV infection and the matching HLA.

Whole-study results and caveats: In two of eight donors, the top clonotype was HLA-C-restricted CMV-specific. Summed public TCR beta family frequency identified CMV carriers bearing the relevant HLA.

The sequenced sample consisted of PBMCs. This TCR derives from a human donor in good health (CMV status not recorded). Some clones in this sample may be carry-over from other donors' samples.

Here the CDR3 reads CASSPWLNSYNEQFF. CDR3 sequence (DNA): TGTGCCAGCAGCCCCTGGTTAAACTCCTACAATGAGCAGTTCTTC. The gene calls are TRBV7-2 and TRBJ2-1; D gene unclear. The V gene's germline CDR1 is SGHTA and CDR2 FQGNSA. This CDR3 has 15 amino acids. V lost 5 bases to trimming and J lost 0 bases, with 11 bases between them.